Listed below are T cell receptor beta chains from one sample, sequenced in a study of cytomegalovirus exposure and HLA in healthy donors. Clones were read by immunoSEQ multiplex PCR, and TCRdb kept only the in-frame ones, dropping some. The table includes some 150,000 clones, roughly 80% detected once. The sequenced sample consisted of PBMCs. The receptors come from a man in his thirties or forties in good health and CMV-seropositive. Each CDR3 is given with its conserved first and last residue. Each record gives: V gene, CDR3 length, clone size, J gene, D gene, CDR3 protein, CDR3 DNA. A D gene is named only where the DNA matches it firmly. Clone sizes are given selectively: once, few, many, or a class where the clone is expanded.

V: TRBV5-1; length: 15; size: NA; J: TRBJ2-1; D: TRBD1; CDR3: CASSPGQGSYNEQFF; DNA: TGCGCCAGCAGCCCAGGACAGGGTTCCTACAATGAGCAGTTCTTC
V: TRBV5-1; length: 14; size: once; J: TRBJ2-1; D: NA; CDR3: CASSSLQGENEQFF; DNA: TGCGCCAGCAGCAGTCTACAGGGAGAAAATGAGCAGTTCTTC
V: TRBV4-1; length: 16; size: NA; J: TRBJ2-1; D: TRBD2; CDR3: CASSDQGLGSYNEQFF; DNA: TGCGCCAGCAGCGATCAGGGACTAGGGTCCTACAATGAGCAGTTCTTC
V: TRBV27; length: 14; size: NA; J: TRBJ1-6; D: NA; CDR3: CASSLSGTLSPLHF; DNA: TGTGCCAGCAGTTTGTCTGGGACTTTGTCACCCCTCCACTTT
V: TRBV7-3; length: 15; size: once; J: TRBJ2-1; D: TRBD1; CDR3: CASSPSLDRDNEQFF; DNA: TGTGCCAGCAGCCCCAGCCTCGACAGGGATAATGAGCAGTTCTTC
V: TRBV2; length: 16; size: once; J: TRBJ2-7; D: NA; CDR3: CASSELGALNSYEQYF; DNA: TGTGCCAGCAGTGAACTGGGGGCCCTAAACTCCTACGAGCAGTACTTC
V: TRBV5-5; length: 14; size: NA; J: TRBJ1-5; D: NA; CDR3: CASSLSGADQPQHF; DNA: TGTGCCAGCAGCTTGTCAGGGGCAGATCAGCCCCAGCATTTT
V: TRBV5-5; length: 13; size: NA; J: TRBJ2-5; D: NA; CDR3: CASSFSLQETQYF; DNA: TGTGCCAGCAGCTTTAGTCTCCAAGAGACCCAGTACTTC
V: TRBV5-1; length: 15; size: NA; J: TRBJ2-7; D: TRBD1; CDR3: CASSPAGTAVYEQYF; DNA: TGCGCCAGCAGTCCCGCCGGGACAGCCGTTTACGAGCAGTACTTC
V: TRBV6-5; length: 14; size: NA; J: TRBJ2-7; D: NA; CDR3: CASSSGRAGNEQYF; DNA: TGTGCCAGCAGTTCCGGAAGGGCCGGGAACGAGCAGTACTTC
V: TRBV2; length: 13; size: NA; J: TRBJ1-5; D: NA; CDR3: CASSDQLNQPQHF; DNA: TGTGCCAGCAGTGACCAACTCAATCAGCCCCAGCATTTT
V: TRBV9; length: 17; size: NA; J: TRBJ2-2; D: TRBD1; CDR3: CASSGHTGTGDTGELFF; DNA: TGTGCCAGCAGCGGTCATACCGGGACAGGGGACACCGGGGAGCTGTTTTTT
V: TRBV6-1; length: 15; size: NA; J: TRBJ2-3; D: NA; CDR3: CASSEAGLSTDTQYF; DNA: TGTGCCAGCAGTGAAGCGGGACTCAGCACAGATACGCAGTATTTT
V: TRBV27; length: 16; size: NA; J: TRBJ1-2; D: NA; CDR3: CASSPPPGWGRYGYTF; DNA: TGTGCCAGCAGTCCCCCCCCCGGATGGGGGCGGTATGGCTACACCTTC
V: TRBV18; length: 15; size: once; J: TRBJ1-6; D: NA; CDR3: CASSPQDDSNSPLHF; DNA: TGTGCCAGCTCACCGCAGGATGACAGTAATTCACCCCTCCACTTT
V: TRBV28; length: 14; size: few; J: TRBJ1-1; D: TRBD1; CDR3: CASLGRGPNTEAFF; DNA: TGTGCCAGCCTGGGCAGGGGGCCGAACACTGAAGCTTTCTTT
V: TRBV28; length: 17; size: NA; J: TRBJ1-4; D: TRBD1; CDR3: CASSAGTGRWLIEKLFF; DNA: TGTGCCAGCAGCGCCGGGACAGGGAGGTGGTTGATTGAAAAACTGTTTTTT
V: TRBV27; length: 15; size: NA; J: TRBJ2-1; D: NA; CDR3: CASGRGAGSYNEQFF; DNA: TGTGCCAGCGGACGGGGGGCAGGCTCCTACAATGAGCAGTTCTTC